The present entry profiles one T cell receptor beta chain with its context. As yet, its antigen is unknown. The data belong to a study of graft-versus-host responses after intestinal transplantation. Broader study findings: Clonal ratios of graft-versus-host to host-versus-graft in allografts were high for patients exhibiting graft-donor T cell macrochimerism. Some GvH clones appeared in ileal mucosa or blood before recipient bone marrow. Early post-transplant HvG declines showed an association with peak circulating GvH clone levels.

Produced via immunoSEQ multiplex PCR; TCRdb's table is partial and in-frame only. The sample has approximately 99,000 clones; 91% are singletons. This receptor was obtained from a human donor who was the organ donor for an intestinal transplant. Source: unstimulated CD4+ T cells sorted from spleen or lymph node cells, taken before transplant.

The CDR3 DNA sequence: TGCGCCAGCAGCTGGGGACAGGAGGAGTCACCCCTCCACTTT. As protein: CASSWGQEESPLHF. This chain uses TRBV5-1 with TRBJ1-6; TRBD1 matches 8 bases. The CDR3 is made up of 14 amino acids. The V segment lost 3 bases and the J segment 10 bases; nucleotides outside the gene matches: 6. The germline V gene encodes CDR1 SGHRS and CDR2 YFSETQ.